This T cell receptor beta chain is drawn from a study of T and B cells in COVID-19 patients (TCRdb year 2020). With regard to the full study: In this study, adaptive immunity was profiled in COVID-19 patients who either had active infection or had recovered, using TRB and IGH repertoire sequencing of peripheral blood. Because samples were available both during active disease and after recovery, two patients were counted in both the recovered and the active cohorts. Over 7 million TCR sequences were analysed from a TCR and BCR sequence repository that comprised fewer than 45 patients and approximately 67 time points. For the repertoire analyses, the comparison was an age-matched reference group of under 50 healthy donors who were negative for COVID-19 antibodies. Of the 20 to 25 patients in the active-infection cohort, 12 to 13 were critically ill and needed mechanical ventilation or ECMO. Of the 20 patients in the active-infection cohort, 18 had comorbidities associated with unfavorable COVID-19 outcome. Median age was about 34 years in the recovered cohort versus roughly 67 years in the active-infection cohort. As many as 9 follow-up blood samples were collected from each patient, and in some individuals these samples spanned different disease stages. A recovered cohort included 15 to 19 patients who provided 20 to 25 samples, and most of these patients had mild to moderate COVID-19 treated on an outpatient basis. Study-wide findings and limitations: Specific T cell subsets (CD4+/Treg/CD8+) and sorted SARS-CoV-2-responsive or tetramer+ T cells had not yet been sequenced, with those experiments still ongoing. Strongly skewed TRBV/TRBJ gene usage was reported in patients with COVID-19. Blood samples from mildly ill patients during symptoms and early samples from severe cases were scarce. The cohort was judged too small for assessing how HLA contributes to COVID-19 susceptibility or severity. Prospective validation of the reported TCR clusters was stated to be required before clinical use. TRB repertoires were found to be highly clonal in active COVID-19, whereas diversity and richness at recovery were found to rise above healthy donor levels. A total of over 2,000 TCR clusters were exclusive to the recovered cohort, and approximately 31 of those clusters were low-pGen clusters.

Points on this clonotype: Its recognized antigen is unknown. No much larger clonotype is one base removed from it; base qualities were not supplied.

Instrument on record: Illumina MiSeq. Multiplex PCR with BIOMED2 TRB-A/B primer pools was used to amplify TRB rearrangements. Illumina-compatible adapters and 7-nucleotide sample barcodes were attached to the amplicons in two consecutive PCRs. Phusion HS II polymerase was used for all library PCRs. Amplicons were purified from gel with the NucleoSpin Gel and PCR Clean-up kit, quantified on Qubit, and pooled at 4 to 4.5 nM. Amplicon pool quality was checked on an Agilent 2100 Bioanalyzer before Illumina next-generation sequencing. The paper's processing steps were these. TRB rearrangements were annotated with MiXCR 3.0.8 using the default MiXCR reference library. Sequences with fewer than 2 reads and non-productive reads were filtered out, and every unique CDR3 nucleotide sequence was treated as a single clone. Clonality, diversity, richness and V-J gene usage were calculated in R 3.5.1. GLIPH2 was used for TCR clustering by CDR3 similarity, and generation probabilities were calculated by OLGA. GLIPH2 clusters were kept only when the clusters contained at least four unique TCR clonotypes present in at least three individuals. TCRdb reprocessing: public reads trimmed at Q25 with fastp, clones called with MiXCR, in-frame beta chains kept. Rows merge per CDR3 protein into single entries with the most common DNA and genes. These V and J calls are TCRdb output, not the study's own analysis. Counted in this sample were around 16,000 distinct CDR3 sequences; under 35% of them appeared once. The top ten clones comprise about 3% of the sample.

Taken from the germline V gene (reference sequence), the CDR1 and CDR2 loops are MNHNY and SVGAGI. V is shortened by 6 bases, J by 6 bases, and the region joining them spans 12 bases. The CDR3 numbers 13 residues from cysteine through phenylalanine. The CDR3 DNA has 39 bases and is translated from base 1. Genomic DNA extracted from blood, in amounts of about 220-500 ng, served as the starting material for amplifying TRB repertoires. The sequence derives from a human donor who had recovered from COVID-19. Sequencing was done on a sample of blood. The chain uses TRBV6-6 and TRBJ1-5; TRBD1 is perhaps the D gene, given 5 matching bases. The CDR3 corresponds to CASSLAGGQPQHF. The DNA sequence reads TGTGCCAGCAGCCTAGCCGGGGGTCAGCCCCAGCATTTT.